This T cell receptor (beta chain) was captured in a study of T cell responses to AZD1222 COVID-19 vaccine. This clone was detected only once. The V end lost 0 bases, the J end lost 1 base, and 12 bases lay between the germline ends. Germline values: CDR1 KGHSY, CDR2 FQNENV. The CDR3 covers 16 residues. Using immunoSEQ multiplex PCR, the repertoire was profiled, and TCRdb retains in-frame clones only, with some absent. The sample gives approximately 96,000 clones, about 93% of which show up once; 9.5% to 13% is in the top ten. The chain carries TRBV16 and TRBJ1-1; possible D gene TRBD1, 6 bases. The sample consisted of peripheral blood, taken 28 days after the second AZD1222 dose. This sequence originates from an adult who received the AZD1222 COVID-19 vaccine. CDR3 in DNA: TGTGCCAGCAGCCAATCCGATCAGGGGTCGAACACTGAAGCTTTCTTT. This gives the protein CASSQSDQGSNTEAFF.